This TCR beta chain was profiled in a study of blood T cell repertoires in COVID-19 (dated by TCRdb to about 2020). Some background on the complete study: Collaborator samples came from the United States, Italy and Spain and covered acute and convalescent phases of COVID-19. The prospective study material was composed of cDNA or gDNA derived from T cells, B-cell-depleted T cells, or PBMCs. Subjects who had been exposed to COVID-19, were actively infected with it, or had recovered from it provided the deeply sampled blood TCRbeta repertoires that made up the dataset. The repertoires were released in a freely available public database intended as a resource for research on the immune response to SARS-CoV-2. Samples were obtained from the ongoing ImmuneRACE study (first 160 participants) and from 1,254 subjects provided by 6 global collaborators. Sample metadata almost always included a de-identified subject ID, COVID-19 status, age in years and sex. Where available, HLA class I and class II types were obtained from metadata supplied by the sample provider rather than from assay-based typing. General conclusions and limits of the study: The amount of clinical and demographic metadata varied by source and participant and was provided uncurated.

In the prospective study, participants were roughly 18 to 90 years old, resided in around 25 geographic areas of the United States, and were enrolled through a virtual design. In the prospective study, cohorts were assigned on the basis of participant-reported clinical history obtained from a screening survey and a study questionnaire. Recovered participants in ImmuneRACE Cohort 3 were defined by two consecutive negative NP/OP PCR tests, clearance by a healthcare professional, or resolution of symptoms. Each participant in the prospective study had whole blood, serum and a nasopharyngeal or oropharyngeal swab collected by mobile phlebotomists. Prospective study participants could optionally give additional blood draws and questionnaires over an approximately 2-month period. Before DNA extraction, blood samples from the prospective study were shipped at room temperature or frozen. This clone appeared a single time. Its antigen is not yet known. Base qualities are not at hand, and no much larger clone is one base apart.

TCRbeta CDR3 regions were amplified from genomic DNA by means of the immunoSEQ Assay, a bias-controlled multiplex PCR. In the authors' own workflow: Nucleated cell counts per sample were estimated from amplification of reference gene primers within the assay. To quantify the absolute abundance of each unique TCRbeta CDR3 rearrangement, sequence reads were collapsed and filtered. For each sample, productive Simpson clonality was calculated by taking the square root of Simpson's diversity index across productive rearrangements. TCRdb mirrors the immuneACCESS table, restricted to in-frame sequences. Some clones are absent from its copies; in checked studies, under half trace to an unresolved V gene, and the reason for the others is unknown. Clone size and the V and J calls come from that table; the DNA yielded D and trimming. The sample table lists approximately 270,000 clones, about nine tenths of them with a count of one. The ten biggest clones cover around 1.8% of the sample.

Trimming takes 4 bases from V and 1 base from J, and the germline ends sit 10 bases apart. The CDR3 numbers 13 residues from cysteine through phenylalanine. Only the CDR3 DNA stays, 39 bases, in frame from base 1. The germline V gene (reference sequence) gives CDR1 as GTSNPN and CDR2 as SVGIG. This TCR was sampled from a man in his forties or fifties who had recovered from COVID-19. The chain is encoded by TRBV30 joined to TRBJ1-1; TRBD1 is perhaps the D gene, given 5 matching bases. The specimen sequenced was PBMCs or T cells enriched from blood (not recorded which). The DNA is TGTGCCTGGATAAACAGGAGGAACACTGAAGCTTTCTTT. It codes for CAWINRRNTEAFF.